Listed here is a single TCR beta chain. This sample was included in a study of blood T cell repertoires in COVID-19. Overall study: Whether acute or convalescent, the COVID-19 samples came from the United States, Italy and Spain. PBMCs, B-cell-depleted T cells, or T cells provided the cDNA or gDNA that made up the material.

Under the authors' procedure: Quantification of nucleated cells was approximated via reference gene primer amplification. Assay used: immunoSEQ multiplex PCR; TCRdb lists only in-frame clones, some missing. V and J calls and clone size are as listed in that table; D and trimming were resolved from the DNA. The sample lists about 140,000 clones; 75% to 90% were seen once. Trimming took 2 bases from V and 4 from J; bases not matched to a gene: 5. Germline assignment: CDR1 SGHRS and CDR2 YFSETQ. The CDR3 has 15 residues. The material sequenced was peripheral blood. This receptor was identified in a woman aged 80 or over with acute or convalescent COVID-19. This chain joins TRBV5-1 and TRBJ2-5; 10 bases are shared with TRBD2. CDR3 coding DNA: TGCGCCAGCAGCTTTAGACTAGCGGGTTCAGAGACCCAGTACTTC. Protein product: CASSFRLAGSETQYF.